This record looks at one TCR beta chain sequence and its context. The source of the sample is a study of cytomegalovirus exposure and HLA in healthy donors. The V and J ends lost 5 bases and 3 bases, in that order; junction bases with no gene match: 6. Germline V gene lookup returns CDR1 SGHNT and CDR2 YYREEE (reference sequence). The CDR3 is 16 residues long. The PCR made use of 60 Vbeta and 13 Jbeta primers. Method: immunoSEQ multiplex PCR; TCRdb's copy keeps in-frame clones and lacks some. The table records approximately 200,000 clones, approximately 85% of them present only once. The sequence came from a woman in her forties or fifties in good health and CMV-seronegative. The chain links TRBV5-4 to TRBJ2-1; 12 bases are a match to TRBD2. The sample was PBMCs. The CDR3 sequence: CASRSSLAGGYNEQFF. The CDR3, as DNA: TGTGCCAGCAGAAGTTCACTAGCGGGAGGCTACAATGAGCAGTTCTTC.